This T cell receptor (beta chain) was captured in a study of siplizumab effects on memory and regulatory T cells (dated by TCRdb to between 2018 and 2021). In the study overall: The study examined how the anti-CD2 antibody siplizumab affects alloreactive T-cell subsets in allogeneic mixed lymphocyte reactions built from human PBMCs. What the research found in general, with its limitations: Among mappable alloreactive CD4+ clones, an average Treg-derived fraction of 68.8% was observed with siplizumab, compared with roughly 28% in control reactions. The suppressive function of proliferating Tregs from siplizumab cultures was not functionally confirmed. A naive or memory phenotype could not be assigned to roughly 75-95% of proliferating CD4+ or CD8+ clones. Unstimulated naive T cells appeared more diverse than memory T cells, and naive cells seemed to contribute substantially to the alloresponse. Because sequences below about 10^-5 frequency were poorly captured, only a minor fraction of alloreactive clones could be mapped to unstimulated subsets. The cumulative frequency of alloreactive sequences that could be traced back to unstimulated CD4+ memory T cells was significantly reduced by siplizumab.

Sorted unstimulated T cells and proliferating T cells recovered from mixed lymphocyte reactions were subjected to TCRbeta CDR3 sequencing. Fresh whole blood from fewer than 11 HLA-typed healthy donors was used to isolate PBMCs. Note on this clone: What antigen it recognizes has not been identified. No much larger clonotype is one base removed from it; base qualities were not supplied. Distinct nucleotide sequences in the sample also encode this CDR3.

Library preparation employed the immunoSEQ multiplex PCR assay. The deep sequencing platform assayed about 10^5 TCR templates per sample. Genomic DNA extracted from sorted T cells was used for TCRbeta CDR3 sequencing. The study's processing was this. The R programming language was used for clonal analysis of the TCRbeta CDR3 data. Comparing unstimulated samples against CFSE-low samples taken after the reaction was how alloreactive CD4+ and CD8+ clones were defined. Regulatory or non-regulatory origin was assigned to alloreactive CD4+ clones by matching of sequences to sorted unstimulated Treg and non-Treg repertoires. This is the immuneACCESS table as TCRdb keeps it, with only in-frame sequences that have V and J called. A part of the clones is gone; compared with another copy, unresolved V genes explain less than half, and the rest is unexplained. V, J and clone size are taken as reported in that table, and D and trimming were inferred from the DNA itself. This sample has approximately 100,000 clones in its table, and more than 90% of those were observed once. Of the sample, roughly 2.7% is held by the ten largest clones.

The sequenced sample was CD4+ T cells sorted from blood. The source is a human donor in good health. Some clones in this sample may be carry-over from other donors' samples.

The DNA sequence reads TGTGCCAGCAGCTTGGCTGGAAACACCATATATTTT. Its amino acids are CASSLAGNTIYF. The sequence links TRBV5-6 to TRBJ1-3, with no reliable assignment of the D segment. From the cysteine through the phenylalanine, the CDR3 covers 12 amino acids. Only CDR3 DNA is held: 36 bases, read in frame from base 1. In the germline V gene, CDR1 corresponds to SGHDT and CDR2 to YYEEEE. V is reduced by 0 bases and J by 2 bases, leaving a spacing of 0 bases between them.